In this sample, the clone carrying this T cell receptor (beta chain) turned up many times. Antigen: not known. The entry originates in a study of tumor and adjacent non-tumor tissue in lung cancer. For the study at large: Samples averaged around 4 million productive TCRbeta reads each. Study results and limitations: In normal lung, the top 100 clones were significantly more dominant than in tumor. Compared with tumor, normal lung showed significantly lower TCR diversity.

Unmatched junction bases numbered 4, after V lost 10 bases and J lost 3 bases. The CDR3 has 13 amino acids. Germline V lookup: CDR1 MDHEN, CDR2 SYDVKM. The template was RNA from unsorted bulk tissue. The library came from three nested PCR rounds adapted from ARM-PCR protocols. TCRdb re-called the multiplex PCR reads through MiXCR, storing one row per CDR3 protein. The sample yields fewer than 85,000 distinct CDR3 sequences, under 85% seen once. The chain is built from TRBV28 and TRBJ2-7, with 12 positions matching TRBD2. This clonotype was sampled from a woman aged 45-65 years with non-small cell lung cancer. The sample comprised lung tumor tissue. For the CDR3, the DNA is TGTGCCAACAGGACTAGCGGGATCTACGAGCAGTACTTC. Protein: CANRTSGIYEQYF.